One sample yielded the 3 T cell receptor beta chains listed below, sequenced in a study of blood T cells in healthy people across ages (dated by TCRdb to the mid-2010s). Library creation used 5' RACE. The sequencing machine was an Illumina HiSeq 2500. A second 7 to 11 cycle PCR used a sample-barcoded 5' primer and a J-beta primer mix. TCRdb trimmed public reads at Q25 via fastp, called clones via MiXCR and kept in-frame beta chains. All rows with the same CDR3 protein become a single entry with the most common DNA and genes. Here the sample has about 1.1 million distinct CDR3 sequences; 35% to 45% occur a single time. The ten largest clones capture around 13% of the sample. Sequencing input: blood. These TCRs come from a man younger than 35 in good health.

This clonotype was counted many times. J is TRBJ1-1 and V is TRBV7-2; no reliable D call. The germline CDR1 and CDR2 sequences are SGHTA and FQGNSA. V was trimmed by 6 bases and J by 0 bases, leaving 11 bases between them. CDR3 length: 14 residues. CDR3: CASRVARMNTEAFF. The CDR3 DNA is TGTGCCAGCAGGGTTGCTAGAATGAACACTGAAGCTTTCTTT.

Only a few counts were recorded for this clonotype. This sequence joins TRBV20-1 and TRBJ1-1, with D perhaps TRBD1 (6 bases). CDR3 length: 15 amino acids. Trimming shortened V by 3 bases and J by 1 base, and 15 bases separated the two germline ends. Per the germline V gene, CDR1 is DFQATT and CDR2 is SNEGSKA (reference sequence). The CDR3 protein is CSASILAGENTEAFF. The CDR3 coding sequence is TGCAGTGCTAGTATCTTGGCAGGGGAGAACACTGAAGCTTTCTTT.

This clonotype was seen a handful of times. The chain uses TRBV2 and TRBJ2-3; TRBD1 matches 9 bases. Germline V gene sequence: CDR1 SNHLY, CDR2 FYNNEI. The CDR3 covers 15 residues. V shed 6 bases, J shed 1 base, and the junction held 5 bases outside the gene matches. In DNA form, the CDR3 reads TGTGCCAGCAGGGGGGGACAGGGCCGCACAGATACGCAGTATTTT. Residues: CASRGGQGRTDTQYF.